This TCR beta chain was profiled in a study of neurological immune-mediated disorders. Across the whole study: Multiple sclerosis patients numbered 34, of whom some 30 were relapsing-remitting and 3 secondary progressive.

Unsorted libraries were generated from 2 million PBMCs. These cells had been stored in RNAlater at -80 C. At least ten counts were recorded for this clonotype. TCRdb re-called the 5' RACE reads through MiXCR, storing one row per CDR3 protein. The sample shows about 74,000 distinct CDR3 sequences, 5.2% of them seen only once. Germline CDR1 reads ENHRY; CDR2 reads SYGVKD. There are 14 residues in the CDR3. V gave up 4 bases and J gave up 10 bases, with 14 bases separating them. The genes are TRBV10-3 and TRBJ1-6, with D possibly being TRBD1 (5 bases). This clonotype was obtained from a man younger than 35 with multiple sclerosis. The sample consisted of PBMCs. This CDR3 reads CAISGGREGSPLHF. The CDR3 DNA reads as TGTGCCATCAGTGGTGGCAGGGAAGGGTCACCCCTCCACTTT.